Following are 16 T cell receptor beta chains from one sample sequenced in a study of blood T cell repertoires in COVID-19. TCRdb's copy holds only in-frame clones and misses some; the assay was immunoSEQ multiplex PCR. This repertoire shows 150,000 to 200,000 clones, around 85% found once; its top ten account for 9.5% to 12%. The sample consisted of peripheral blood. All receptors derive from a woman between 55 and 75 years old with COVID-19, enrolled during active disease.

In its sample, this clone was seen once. CDR3 sequence reads: CASTRDRGSYEQYF. The CDR3 nucleotides are TGTGCCAGCACCAGGGACAGGGGCTCCTACGAGCAGTACTTC. This chain uses TRBV2 with TRBJ2-7, with TRBD1 matching 10 bases. J lost 0 bases, V lost 7 bases, and 3 bases had no gene match. There are 14 residues in the CDR3. Looked up from germline, CDR1 is SNHLY and CDR2 is FYNNEI. The full variable domain, its missing parts supplied by reference TRBV2 and TRBJ2-7, is EPEVTQTPSHQVTQMGQEVILRCVPISNHLYFYWYRQILGQKVEFLVSFYNNEISEKSEIFDDQFSVERPDGSNFTLKIRSTKLEDSAMYFCASTRDRGSYEQYFGPGTRLTVT.

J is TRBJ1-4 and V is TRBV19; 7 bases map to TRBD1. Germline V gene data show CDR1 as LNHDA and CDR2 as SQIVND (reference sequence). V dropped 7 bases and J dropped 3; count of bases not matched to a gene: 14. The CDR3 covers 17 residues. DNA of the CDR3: TGTGCCAGTACCAAGGGGGGACAGAGTCATCCTAATGAAAAACTGTTTTTT. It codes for CASTKGGQSHPNEKLFF.

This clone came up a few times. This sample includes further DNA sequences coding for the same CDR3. CDR3 DNA sequence: TGTGCCAGCAGCGTAGGACTAGCGGGAGACTACGAGCAGTACTTC. This gives the protein CASSVGLAGDYEQYF. The chain joins TRBV9 to TRBJ2-7, with TRBD2 identical over 12 bases. Germline assignment: CDR1 SGDLS and CDR2 YYNGEE. J gave up 3 bases and V 0 bases, and 1 base lay outside the gene matches. The CDR3 runs to 15 residues.

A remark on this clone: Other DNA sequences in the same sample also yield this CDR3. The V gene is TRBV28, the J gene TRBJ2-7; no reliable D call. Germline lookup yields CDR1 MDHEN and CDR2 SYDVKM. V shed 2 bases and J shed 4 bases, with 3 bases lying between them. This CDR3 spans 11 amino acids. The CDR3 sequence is CASSLQYEQYF. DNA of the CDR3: TGTGCCAGCAGTTTACAGTACGAGCAGTACTTC.

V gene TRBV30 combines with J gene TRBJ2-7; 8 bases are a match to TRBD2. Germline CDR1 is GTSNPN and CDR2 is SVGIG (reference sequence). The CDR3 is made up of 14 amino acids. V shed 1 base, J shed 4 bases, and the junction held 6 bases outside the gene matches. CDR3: CAWSASGSSYEQYF. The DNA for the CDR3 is TGTGCCTGGAGTGCCAGCGGGAGTAGTTACGAGCAGTACTTC. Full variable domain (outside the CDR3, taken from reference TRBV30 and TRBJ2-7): SQTIHQWPATLVQPVGSPLSLECTVEGTSNPNLYWYRQAAGRGLQLLFYSVGIGQISSEVPQNLSASRPQDRQFILSSKKLLLSDSGFYLCAWSASGSSYEQYFGPGTRLTVT.

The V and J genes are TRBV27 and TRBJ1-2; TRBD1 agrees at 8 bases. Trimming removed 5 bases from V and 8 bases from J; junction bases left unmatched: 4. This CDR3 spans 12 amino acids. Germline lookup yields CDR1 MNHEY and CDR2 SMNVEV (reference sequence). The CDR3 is CASSAGQGGYTF. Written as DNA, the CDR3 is TGTGCCAGCAGTGCCGGACAGGGAGGCTACACCTTC.

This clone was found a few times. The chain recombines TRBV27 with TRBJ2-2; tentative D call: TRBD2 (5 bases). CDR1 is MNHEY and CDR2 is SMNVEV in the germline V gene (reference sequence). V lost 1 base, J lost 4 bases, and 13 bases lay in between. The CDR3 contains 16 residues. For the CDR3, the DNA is TGTGCCAGCAGTTTATGGGCGGGCCCGGGCACCGGGGAGCTGTTTTTT. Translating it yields CASSLWAGPGTGELFF.

The CDR3 DNA reads as TGTGCCAGCAGCCGAGGGACTGGCAAAGCGGGTGAGCAGTTCTTC. Translation: CASSRGTGKAGEQFF. The V and J genes are TRBV11-2 and TRBJ2-1, with TRBD2 as a possible D gene (6 bases). Trimming shortened V by 5 bases and J by 9 bases, and 20 bases separated the two germline ends. In germline, CDR1 is SGHAT, CDR2 FQNNGV. The CDR3 has 15 residues.

The CDR3 reads CASNGRDRGIYEQYF. CDR3 in DNA: TGTGCCAGCAATGGGAGGGACAGGGGGATTTACGAGCAGTACTTC. The chain has TRBV6-5 and TRBJ2-7, with TRBD1 identical over 11 bases. In germline, CDR1 is MNHEY, CDR2 SVGAGI. This CDR3 spans 15 amino acids. J gave up 4 bases and V 7 bases, and 9 bases lay outside the gene matches.

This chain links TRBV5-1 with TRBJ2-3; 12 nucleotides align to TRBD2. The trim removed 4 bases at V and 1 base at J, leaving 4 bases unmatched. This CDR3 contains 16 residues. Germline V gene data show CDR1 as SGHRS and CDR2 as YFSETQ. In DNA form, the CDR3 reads TGCGCCAGCAGCATAGGACTAGCGGGGCGCACAGATACGCAGTATTTT. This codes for CASSIGLAGRTDTQYF.

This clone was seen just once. In nucleotides, the CDR3 is TGCAGTGCTAGCCCGGACAGGGAGCAGTACTTC. Its translation is CSASPDREQYF. The rearrangement uses TRBV20-1 and TRBJ2-7, with TRBD1 matching over 7 bases. The CDR3 contains 11 residues. The germline CDR1 and CDR2 sequences are DFQATT and SNEGSKA (reference sequence). The trim removed 3 bases at V and 7 bases at J, leaving 3 bases unmatched.

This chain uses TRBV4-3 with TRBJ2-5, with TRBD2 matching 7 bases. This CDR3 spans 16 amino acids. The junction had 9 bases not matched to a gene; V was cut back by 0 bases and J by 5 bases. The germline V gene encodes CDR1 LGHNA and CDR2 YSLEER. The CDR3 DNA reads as TGCGCCAGCAGCCAAGATGTACCTAGCGGTCATGAGACCCAGTACTTC. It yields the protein CASSQDVPSGHETQYF.

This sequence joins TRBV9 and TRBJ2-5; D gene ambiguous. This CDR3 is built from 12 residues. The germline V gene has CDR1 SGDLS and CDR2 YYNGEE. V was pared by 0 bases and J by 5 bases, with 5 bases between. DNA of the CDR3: TGTGCCAGCAGCGTAGGTTCGGAGACCCAGTACTTC. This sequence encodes CASSVGSETQYF. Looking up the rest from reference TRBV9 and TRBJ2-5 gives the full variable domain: DSGVTQTPKHLITATGQRVTLRCSPRSGDLSVYWYQQSLDQGLQFLIQYYNGEERAKGNILERFSAQQFPDLHSELNLSSLELGDSALYFCASSVGSETQYFGPGTRLLVL.

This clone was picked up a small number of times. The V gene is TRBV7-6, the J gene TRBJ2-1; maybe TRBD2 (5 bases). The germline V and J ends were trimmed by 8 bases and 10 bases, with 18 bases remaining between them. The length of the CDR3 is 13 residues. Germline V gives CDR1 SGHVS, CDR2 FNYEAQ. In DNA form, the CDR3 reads TGTGCCAGCGCTCTGAGCGGACCGACGGAGCAGTTCTTC. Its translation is CASALSGPTEQFF.

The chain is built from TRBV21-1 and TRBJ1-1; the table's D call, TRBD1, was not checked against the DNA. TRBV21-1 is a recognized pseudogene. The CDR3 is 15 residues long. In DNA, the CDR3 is TGTGCCAGCAGCACCCCCAGGGGATCGAACACTGAAGCTTTCTTT. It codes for CASSTPRGSNTEAFF.

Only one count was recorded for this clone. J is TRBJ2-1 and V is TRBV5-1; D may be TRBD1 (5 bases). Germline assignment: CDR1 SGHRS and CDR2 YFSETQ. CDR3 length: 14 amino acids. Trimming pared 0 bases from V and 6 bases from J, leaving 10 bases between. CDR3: CASSLVLGVNEQFF. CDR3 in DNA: TGCGCCAGCAGCTTGGTTTTAGGGGTCAATGAGCAGTTCTTC.